These 6 T cell receptor beta chains share one sample of origin, sequenced in a study of T cell responses to AZD1222 COVID-19 vaccine. Libraries were prepared by immunoSEQ multiplex PCR; TCRdb keeps only in-frame clonotypes and omits some of them. Among more than 100,000 clones, more than 85% were seen once, and the ten largest hold less than 2%. This sample comprised peripheral blood, obtained 28 days after the second AZD1222 dose. These receptors came from an adult who received the AZD1222 COVID-19 vaccine.

This clone appeared a single time. CDR3 in DNA: TGCGCCAGCAGTGAGTCAGGGGGGAGGCAGCCCCAGCATTTT. Translating gives CASSESGGRQPQHF. This sequence joins TRBV10-2 and TRBJ1-5, with D perhaps matching TRBD1 (6 bases). Germline V gene sequence: CDR1 WSHSY, CDR2 SAAADI. V dropped 0 bases and J dropped 7 bases, with 10 bases sitting between them. The length of the CDR3 is 14 residues.

This clone has only one observation. The J gene is TRBJ1-1, the V gene TRBV12-3 or TRBV12-4; 7 bases line up with TRBD1. The V segment lost 6 bases and the J segment 1 base; nucleotides outside the gene matches: 2. The CDR3 extends over 13 amino acids. The DNA for the CDR3 is TGTGCCAGCAGCTGGACAGGGAACACTGAAGCTTTCTTT. It specifies CASSWTGNTEAFF.

The genes are TRBV7-9 and TRBJ1-5; weak D call: TRBD1 (6 bases). The CDR3 runs 14 residues. Germline CDR1 and CDR2: SEHNR and FQNEAQ (reference sequence). Trimming left V 5 bases short and J 4 bases short, with 12 bases between. CDR3 DNA: TGTGCCAGCAGCATATTAGGGGGAAATCAGCCCCAGCATTTT. Its translation is CASSILGGNQPQHF.

This rearrangement joins TRBV4-1 to TRBJ1-2; 7 bases map to TRBD1. The V segment lost 0 bases and the J segment 3 bases; nucleotides outside the gene matches: 4. The CDR3 loop spans 15 amino acids. Germline V CDR1 and CDR2: MGHRA, YSYEKL. DNA of the CDR3: TGCGCCAGCAGCCAAGACTACAGGGGCGACTATGGCTACACCTTC. This encodes CASSQDYRGDYGYTF.

V is TRBV5-4 and J is TRBJ1-1, with 7 nucleotides matching TRBD1. The CDR3 contains 14 residues. Germline assignment: CDR1 SGHNT and CDR2 YYREEE (reference sequence). The junction had 10 bases not matched to a gene; V was cut back by 5 bases and J by 6 bases. CDR3 DNA sequence: TGTGCCAGCAGTTACGATGACAGGGCCCCTGAAGCTTTCTTT. Its translation is CASSYDDRAPEAFF.

This chain joins TRBV7-2 and TRBJ2-7; a possible D gene is TRBD2 (6 bases). The germline gives CDR1 SGHTA, CDR2 FQGNSA. V was shortened by 0 bases and J by 3 bases, with 15 bases between the two germline ends. The CDR3 covers 16 residues. The CDR3: CASSLASGTSIYEQYV. The CDR3 DNA sequence: TGTGCCAGCAGCTTAGCGAGTGGGACTTCGATCTACGAGCAGTACGTC.